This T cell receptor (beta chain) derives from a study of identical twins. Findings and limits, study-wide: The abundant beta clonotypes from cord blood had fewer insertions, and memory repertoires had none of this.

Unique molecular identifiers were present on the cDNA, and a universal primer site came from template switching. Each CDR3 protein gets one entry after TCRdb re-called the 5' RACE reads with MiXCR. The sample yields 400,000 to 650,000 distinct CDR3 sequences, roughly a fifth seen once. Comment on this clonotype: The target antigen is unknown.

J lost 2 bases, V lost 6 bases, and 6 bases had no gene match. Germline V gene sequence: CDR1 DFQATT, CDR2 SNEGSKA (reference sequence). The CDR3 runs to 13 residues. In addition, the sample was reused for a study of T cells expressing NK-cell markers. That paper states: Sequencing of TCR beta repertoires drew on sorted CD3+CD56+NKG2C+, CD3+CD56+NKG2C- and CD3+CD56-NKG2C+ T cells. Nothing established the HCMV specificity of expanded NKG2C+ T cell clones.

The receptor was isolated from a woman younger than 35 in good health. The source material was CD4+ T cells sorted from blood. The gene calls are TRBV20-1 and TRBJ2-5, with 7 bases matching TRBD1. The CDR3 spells CSAIRGNQETQYF. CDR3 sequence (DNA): TGCAGTGCAATCAGGGGGAATCAAGAGACCCAGTACTTC.